Listed below are T cell receptor beta chains from one sample, sequenced in a study of spatial heterogeneity in lung cancer. TCRdb used MiXCR to reprocess the 5' RACE reads, holding one entry per CDR3 protein. The table has fewer than 65,000 distinct CDR3 sequences, about 6.3% seen once. Sequenced material: PBMCs, taken at surgery. The receptors stem from a female donor with early-stage non-small cell lung cancer. CDR3s include the opening cysteine and the closing phenylalanine or tryptophan. D genes are given only for firm matches. Expanded clones get a size class; other rows say once, few or many, or leave the size out.

J | D | V | size | CDR3 | DNA
TRBJ2-1 | TRBD2 | TRBV4-2 | many | CASSRPGTSPYNEQFF | TGTGCCAGCAGTCGACCCGGGACTAGCCCCTACAATGAGCAGTTCTTC
TRBJ1-2 | TRBD1 | TRBV5-1 | many | CASSPGQGGYTF | TGCGCCAGCAGCCCAGGACAGGGTGGCTACACCTTC
TRBJ2-1 | TRBD2 | TRBV2 | . | CASSRTSVNEQFF | TGTGCCAGCAGCCGGACTAGCGTAAATGAGCAGTTCTTC
TRBJ2-1 | . | TRBV7-6 | many | CASSPRANEQFF | TGTGCCAGCAGCCCAAGGGCCAATGAGCAGTTCTTC
TRBJ2-3 | TRBD1 | TRBV12-3/TRBV12-4 | few | CASSLYRGASTDTQYF | TGTGCCAGCAGTTTATACAGGGGAGCTAGCACAGATACGCAGTATTTT
TRBJ2-7 | TRBD1 | TRBV11-2 | few | CASSSWDSYEQYF | TGTGCCAGCAGCTCCTGGGACAGCTACGAGCAGTACTTC
TRBJ1-2 | . | TRBV28 | many | CASTQGGSLSPIGYTF | TGTGCCAGCACCCAAGGGGGATCGCTCTCTCCTATCGGCTACACCTTC
TRBJ1-5 | . | TRBV27 | . | CANSPRGENQPQHF | TGTGCCAACAGTCCCCGAGGGGAAAATCAGCCCCAGCATTTT
TRBJ1-5 | . | TRBV4-1 | few | CASSLTDRINQPQHF | TGCGCCAGCAGCCTCACCGACAGGATCAATCAGCCCCAGCATTTT
TRBJ1-2 | . | TRBV9 | . | CASSPLLHNYGYTF | TGTGCCAGCAGCCCCCTCCTTCATAACTATGGCTACACCTTC
TRBJ1-6 | TRBD1 | TRBV6-1 | many | CASQGDNSPLHF | TGTGCCAGCCAGGGGGATAATTCACCCCTCCACTTT
TRBJ2-5 | . | TRBV7-3 | many | CASSLTNGRGETQYF | TGTGCCAGCAGCTTAACGAACGGTCGGGGAGAGACCCAGTACTTC
TRBJ1-6 | . | TRBV5-4 | many | CASRPSRNSPLHF | TGTGCCAGCAGACCCAGTCGTAATTCACCCCTCCACTTT
TRBJ2-2 | . | TRBV5-1 | many | CASSPNTGELFF | TGTGCCAGCAGCCCGAACACCGGGGAGCTGTTTTTT
TRBJ1-2 | TRBD1 | TRBV7-8 | few | CASSLVGDRHYGYTF | TGTGCCAGCAGCTTAGTGGGGGACAGGCACTATGGCTACACCTTC
TRBJ1-1 | TRBD1 | TRBV18 | few | CASSVRDRYTNAEAFF | TGTGCCAGCTCAGTCCGGGACAGATATACGAACGCTGAAGCTTTCTTT
TRBJ1-2 | . | TRBV29-1 | many | CSSLPYRGEGYTF | TGCAGCTCCCTCCCTTATAGGGGGGAAGGCTACACCTTC
TRBJ2-5 | TRBD2 | TRBV5-1 | many | CASSPRLAGGPSETQYF | TGCGCCAGCAGCCCCAGACTAGCGGGAGGGCCATCAGAGACCCAGTACTTC
TRBJ1-1 | . | TRBV7-9 | many | CASSLVGSTEAFF | TGTGCCAGCAGCTTAGTGGGTAGCACTGAAGCTTTCTTT
TRBJ2-1 | TRBD2 | TRBV6-4 | many | CASSSPGAGGYNEQFF | TGTGCCAGCAGCTCCCCTGGGGCGGGAGGGTACAATGAGCAGTTCTTC
TRBJ2-3 | . | TRBV9 | . | CASSGASSTDTQYF | TGTGCCAGCAGCGGGGCCTCTAGCACAGATACGCAGTATTTT
TRBJ1-2 | . | TRBV6-5 | many | CASSYAGGGYTF | TGTGCCAGCAGTTACGCAGGCGGTGGCTACACCTTC
TRBJ2-2 | TRBD1 | TRBV29-1 | many | CSVEVGQGTGELFF | TGCAGCGTTGAAGTTGGACAGGGCACCGGGGAGCTGTTTTTT
TRBJ1-1 | . | TRBV29-1 | many | CSVEELGGTEAFF | TGCAGCGTTGAAGAGTTAGGCGGCACTGAAGCTTTCTTT
TRBJ2-2 | TRBD2 | TRBV20-1 | . | CSVTGGRSAGELFF | TGCAGTGTCACGGGAGGAAGGTCCGCCGGGGAGCTGTTTTTT
TRBJ2-7 | . | TRBV27 | many | CASSPQGSSYEQYF | TGTGCCAGCAGTCCCCAGGGTAGCTCCTACGAGCAGTACTTC
TRBJ2-2 | TRBD2 | TRBV29-1 | many | CSVLAGGGTGELFF | TGCAGCGTTCTAGCGGGAGGGGGCACCGGGGAGCTGTTTTTT
TRBJ2-5 | . | TRBV9 | . | CASSVRDGQETQYF | TGTGCCAGCAGCGTCCGGGACGGACAAGAGACCCAGTACTTC
TRBJ1-1 | . | TRBV11-2 | many | CASSSLVRTEAFF | TGTGCCAGCAGCTCCCTCGTCCGGACAGAAGCTTTCTTT
TRBJ2-1 | TRBD1 | TRBV28 | . | CASSLGTVWNEQFF | TGTGCCAGCAGTTTAGGGACAGTATGGAATGAGCAGTTCTTC
TRBJ1-6 | TRBD1 | TRBV5-5 | many | CASSLGQGASNSPLHF | TGTGCCAGCAGCTTGGGCCAGGGGGCGAGTAATTCACCCCTCCACTTT
TRBJ2-3 | TRBD2 | TRBV12-3/TRBV12-4 | few | CASSPRTRLHKDTQYF | TGTGCCAGCAGTCCAAGGACTAGATTGCACAAAGATACGCAGTATTTT
TRBJ1-1 | . | TRBV12-3/TRBV12-4 | many | CASRPDEDTEAFF | TGTGCCAGCAGACCGGACGAGGACACTGAAGCTTTCTTT
TRBJ2-2 | . | TRBV5-1 | many | CASSNVGELFF | TGCGCCAGCTCCAACGTCGGGGAGCTGTTTTTT